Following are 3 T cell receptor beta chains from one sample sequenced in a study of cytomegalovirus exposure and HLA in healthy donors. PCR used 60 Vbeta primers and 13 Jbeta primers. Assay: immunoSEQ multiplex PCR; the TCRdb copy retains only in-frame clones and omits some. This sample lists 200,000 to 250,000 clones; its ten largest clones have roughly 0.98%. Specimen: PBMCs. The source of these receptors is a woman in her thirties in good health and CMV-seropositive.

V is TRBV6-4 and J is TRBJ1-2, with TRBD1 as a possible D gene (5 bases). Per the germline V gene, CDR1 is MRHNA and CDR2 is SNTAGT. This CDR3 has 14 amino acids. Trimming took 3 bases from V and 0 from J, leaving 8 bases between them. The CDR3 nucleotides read TGTGCCAGCAGTGAGGGGGGAACTAACTATGGCTACACCTTC. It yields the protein CASSEGGTNYGYTF.

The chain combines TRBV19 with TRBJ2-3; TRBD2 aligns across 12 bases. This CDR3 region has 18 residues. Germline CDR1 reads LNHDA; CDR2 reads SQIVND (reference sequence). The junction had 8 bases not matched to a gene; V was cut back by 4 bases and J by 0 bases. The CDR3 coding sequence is TGTGCCAGTAGTACCCGACCCGGGACTAGCGGGAGCACAGATACGCAGTATTTT. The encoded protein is CASSTRPGTSGSTDTQYF. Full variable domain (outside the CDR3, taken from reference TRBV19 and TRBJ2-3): DGGITQSPKYLFRKEGQNVTLSCEQNLNHDAMYWYRQDPGQGLRLIYYSQIVNDFQKGDIAEGYSVSREKKESFPLTVTSAQKNPTAFYLCASSTRPGTSGSTDTQYFGPGTRLTVL.

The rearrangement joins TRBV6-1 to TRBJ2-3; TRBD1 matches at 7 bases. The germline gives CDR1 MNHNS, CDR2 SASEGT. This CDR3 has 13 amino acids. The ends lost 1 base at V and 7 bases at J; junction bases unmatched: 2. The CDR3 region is CASSEDRGYTQYF. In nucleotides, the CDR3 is TGTGCCAGCAGTGAAGACAGGGGATATACGCAGTATTTT.